The rows below give T cell receptor beta chains drawn from one sample of a study of T cell responses to AZD1222 COVID-19 vaccine. Using immunoSEQ multiplex PCR, the repertoire was profiled, and TCRdb retains in-frame clones only, with some absent. Of about 90,000 clones listed, 75% to 90% were seen once; the top ten hold about 4.5%. Sequencing was performed on peripheral blood, taken 28 days after the second AZD1222 dose. These receptors were taken from an adult who received the AZD1222 COVID-19 vaccine. CDR3s include the opening cysteine and the closing phenylalanine or tryptophan. Fields, in order: clone size, J gene, CDR3 length, D gene, V gene, CDR3 DNA, CDR3 protein. The D gene is left open where the match is weak. Clone size appears in some rows only: once, few, many, or a class for an expanded clone.

>.|TRBJ2-7|15|.|TRBV7-3
TGTGCCAGCAGCCTTAAACAGGGAGCCATAGACGAGCAGTACTTC
CASSLKQGAIDEQYF
>.|TRBJ2-3|12|.|TRBV5-1
TGCGCCAGCAGCTTGGAGGCAGATACGCAGTATTTT
CASSLEADTQYF
>.|TRBJ1-4|16|.|TRBV6-5
TGTGCCAGCAGTTACGATGGAGGGGCAATGGTTGAAAAACTGTTTTTT
CASSYDGGAMVEKLFF
>.|TRBJ1-2|14|.|TRBV30
TGTGCCTGGAGTGTTCCCGGGGGCCGGGGTGGCTACACCTTC
CAWSVPGGRGGYTF
>.|TRBJ2-3|16|TRBD2|TRBV7-7
TGTGCTAGCAGCTTAGGTGTGTCTAGCGGGACAGATACGCAGTATTTT
CASSLGVSSGTDTQYF
>few|TRBJ2-1|15|TRBD2|TRBV29-1
TGCAGCGTTGTCGGGCTAGCGGGAGGTCGGGATGAGCAGTTCTTC
CSVVGLAGGRDEQFF
>.|TRBJ1-4|14|TRBD1|TRBV3-1/TRBV3-2
TGTGCCAGCAGTGCCCGGGACAGGGGAGAAAAACTGTTTTTT
CASSARDRGEKLFF
>few|TRBJ2-7|12|.|TRBV2
TGTGCCAGCAGTGATTCCCGTTACGAGCAGTACTTC
CASSDSRYEQYF
>.|TRBJ2-3|16|.|TRBV7-3
TGTGCCAGCAGCAAATTAGGCGGGACACCCACAGATACGCAGTATTTT
CASSKLGGTPTDTQYF
>.|TRBJ1-4|17|.|TRBV9
TGTGCCAGCAGCGTAGGTCCGGCTCCGGTAGCTAATGAAAAACTGTTTTTT
CASSVGPAPVANEKLFF
>.|TRBJ2-1|16|TRBD1|TRBV6-5
TGTGCCAGCAGTTCCTATGGGACAGATCACCACAATGAGCAGTTCTTC
CASSSYGTDHHNEQFF
>.|TRBJ2-1|16|TRBD2|TRBV19
TGTGCCAGTAGTAAAACCGGACTAGCTGTAGGCGGTGAGCAGTTCTTC
CASSKTGLAVGGEQFF
>.|TRBJ1-2|15|.|TRBV5-4
TGTGCCAGCAGCCGGGACCGAGGGGCCTCCGCGGGCTACACCTTC
CASSRDRGASAGYTF
>.|TRBJ2-1|15|TRBD2|TRBV9
TGTGCCAGCAGCGTAGCACTAGCGGCTAACAATGAGCAGTTCTTC
CASSVALAANNEQFF
>.|TRBJ2-3|14|.|TRBV5-1
TGCGCCAGCAGCTTGGTTACGCTCACAGATACGCAGTATTTT
CASSLVTLTDTQYF
>.|TRBJ2-4|18|TRBD2|TRBV28
TGTGCCAGCAGAGGGGGCGGGAGGGCCTCTCTAGCCAAAAACATTCAGTACTTC
CASRGGGRASLAKNIQYF
>.|TRBJ2-7|18|TRBD1|TRBV5-1
TGCGCCAGCAGCTTTGGGGGACAGGGGACGAGAGCCGACTACGAGCAGTACTTC
CASSFGGQGTRADYEQYF
>.|TRBJ2-7|15|.|TRBV3-1/TRBV3-2
TGTGCCAGCAGCCAAGCGGCAGGGCCCTCCTACGAGCAGTACTTC
CASSQAAGPSYEQYF
>.|TRBJ2-7|16|.|TRBV6-7
TGTGCCAGCAGAATGTTACGACCGGGGAACTCCTACGAGCAGTACTTC
CASRMLRPGNSYEQYF
>.|TRBJ2-7|12|.|TRBV6-2/TRBV6-3
TGTGCCAGCAGTTACCTTGGGTCCGAGCAGTACTTC
CASSYLGSEQYF
>.|TRBJ2-2|15|.|TRBV19
TGTGCCAGTACACTTACGTGGGCGAACACCGGGGAGCTGTTTTTT
CASTLTWANTGELFF
>.|TRBJ1-1|13|.|TRBV29-1
TGCAGCGCTCGAGTGGGAGGGAACACTGAAGCTTTCTTT
CSARVGGNTEAFF
>.|TRBJ1-1|12|.|TRBV11-2
TGTGCCAGCAGCCTATTGGGTACTGAAGCTTTCTTT
CASSLLGTEAFF
>.|TRBJ2-7|14|.|TRBV6-2/TRBV6-3
TGTGCCAGCAGTTACGCGGGACCCCGAAACGAGCAGTACTTC
CASSYAGPRNEQYF
>.|TRBJ2-7|14|.|TRBV5-1
TGCGCCAGCAGCCGCGGACAGTCCGCCTACGAGCAGTACTTC
CASSRGQSAYEQYF
>.|TRBJ2-2|16|.|TRBV11-3
TGTGCCAGCAGCTTAGGCTCCCCCCAGGGGACCGGGGAGCTGTTTTTT
CASSLGSPQGTGELFF
>.|TRBJ1-1|15|TRBD1|TRBV3-1/TRBV3-2
TGTGCCAGCAGCCAACTCCCGGGACAGGGTTATATAGCTTTCTTT
CASSQLPGQGYIAFF
>.|TRBJ2-5|17|TRBD2|TRBV7-8
TGTGCCAGCAGCGCCCCGGGGGGGGAGGCTCGCCAAGAGACCCAGTACTTC
CASSAPGGEARQETQYF
>.|TRBJ1-1|12|.|TRBV19
TGTGCCAGTAGTATACGGAACACTGAAGCTTTCTTT
CASSIRNTEAFF
>.|TRBJ1-4|18|TRBD1|TRBV5-4
TGTGCCAGCAGCCGAAAGGGACAGGCCCTAACCTATAATGAAAAACTGTTTTTT
CASSRKGQALTYNEKLFF
>.|TRBJ2-3|15|.|TRBV5-1
TGCGCCAGCAGCTTAACCCCCGAGAGAACAGATACGCAGTATTTT
CASSLTPERTDTQYF
>.|TRBJ2-5|12|.|TRBV7-9
TGTGCCAGCAGCGTAACAGGAGAGACCCAGTACTTC
CASSVTGETQYF
>once|TRBJ2-3|21|.|TRBV7-8
TGTGCCAGCAGCTTACGGGGACCCTGGACTGGGGTCCAGGCTGGCACAGATACGCAGTATTTT
CASSLRGPWTGVQAGTDTQYF
>.|TRBJ1-2|13|.|TRBV7-6
TGTGCCAGCAGCCTTGGAGGGAGAGATGGCTACACCTTC
CASSLGGRDGYTF
>.|TRBJ2-7|15|.|TRBV27
TGTGCCAGCAGCCCCGGGCAGGGTATTGTCTACGAGGAGTACTTC
CASSPGQGIVYEEYF
>.|TRBJ2-5|14|.|TRBV11-1
TGTGCCAGCAGCTTAGAACAGCCGCAAGAGACCCAGTACTTC
CASSLEQPQETQYF
>.|TRBJ1-3|13|.|TRBV12-3/TRBV12-4
TGTGCCAGCAGTAGGGGAGGGGGAAACACCATATATTTT
CASSRGGGNTIYF
>.|TRBJ2-6|18|TRBD2|TRBV18
TGTGCCAGCTCACCACTTCGCGGGAGGGCCTCTGGGGCCAACGTCCTGACTTTC
CASSPLRGRASGANVLTF
>.|TRBJ1-2|14|.|TRBV7-8
TGTGCCAGCAGCCCCCAACTTATAGGGGATGGCTACACCTTC
CASSPQLIGDGYTF
>.|TRBJ1-2|13|TRBD1|TRBV5-4
TGTGCCAGCGTCCCAGGGGGGGAGTATGGCTACACCTTC
CASVPGGEYGYTF
>.|TRBJ1-2|10|.|TRBV7-9
TGTGCCAGCAGCGAGTATGGCTACACCTTC
CASSEYGYTF
>once|TRBJ1-2|10|.|TRBV20-1
TGCAGTGCTAGACCTGATGGCTACACCTTC
CSARPDGYTF
>once|TRBJ2-2|17|.|TRBV21-1
TGTGCCATCCCTAGCGGGAGTAGTCCCCGCAACACCGGGGAGCTGTTTTTT
CAIPSGSSPRNTGELFF
>.|TRBJ1-2|13|.|TRBV12-3/TRBV12-4
TGTGCCAGCACCCTCAACAGGGACTATGGCTACACCTTC
CASTLNRDYGYTF
>.|TRBJ1-4|13|.|TRBV4-3
TGCGCCAGCAGCCGTGCAACTAATGAAAAACTGTTTTTT
CASSRATNEKLFF
>.|TRBJ2-1|15|TRBD2|TRBV4-3
TGCGCCAGCAGCCAAGAAGGACTAGCGGGAAATGAGCAGTTCTTC
CASSQEGLAGNEQFF
>.|TRBJ2-7|16|TRBD1|TRBV5-6
TGTGCCAGCAGCACGGGGGGACAGGGGGTTGCCTACGAGCAGTACTTC
CASSTGGQGVAYEQYF
>.|TRBJ2-1|14|TRBD1|TRBV4-1
TGCGCCAGCAGCCAGCTCGGGACAGGGGATGAGCAGTTCTTC
CASSQLGTGDEQFF
>.|TRBJ1-2|14|.|TRBV3-1/TRBV3-2
TGTGCCAGCAGCGGACGAATAGGAATTCGGGGCTACACCTTC
CASSGRIGIRGYTF
>.|TRBJ2-2|16|TRBD2|TRBV7-3
TGTGCCAGCAGCTTAGGGCTAGCGGGAGCTGGCGGGGAGCTGTTTTTT
CASSLGLAGAGGELFF
>.|TRBJ1-1|14|.|TRBV5-1
TGCGCCAGCAGCATCTACAGGTACTCGGAGGAAGCTTTCTTT
CASSIYRYSEEAFF
>.|TRBJ2-2|15|TRBD2|TRBV28
TGTGCCAGCAGTTTCGGGACTAGCGGCACCGGGGAGCTGTTTTTT
CASSFGTSGTGELFF